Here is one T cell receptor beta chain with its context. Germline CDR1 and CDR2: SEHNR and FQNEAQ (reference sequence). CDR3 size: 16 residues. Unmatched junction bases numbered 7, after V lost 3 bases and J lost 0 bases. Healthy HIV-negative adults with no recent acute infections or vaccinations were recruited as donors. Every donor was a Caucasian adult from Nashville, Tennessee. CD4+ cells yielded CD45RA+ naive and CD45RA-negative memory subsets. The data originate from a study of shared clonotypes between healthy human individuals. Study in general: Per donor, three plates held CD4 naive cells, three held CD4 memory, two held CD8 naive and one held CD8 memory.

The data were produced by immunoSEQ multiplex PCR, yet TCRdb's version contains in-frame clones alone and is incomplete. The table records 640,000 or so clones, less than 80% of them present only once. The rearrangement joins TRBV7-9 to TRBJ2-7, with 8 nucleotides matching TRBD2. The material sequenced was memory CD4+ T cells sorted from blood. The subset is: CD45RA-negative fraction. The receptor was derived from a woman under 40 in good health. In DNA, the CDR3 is TGTGCCAGCAGCTTCCTAAGCGGGAGTCCCTCCTACGAGCAGTACTTC. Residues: CASSFLSGSPSYEQYF.